Presented here are 2 T cell receptor beta chains from one specimen sequenced in a study of monozygotic twins with inflammatory bowel disease. For each CDR3 protein, TCRdb gives one entry from its re-call of the 5' RACE reads, without DNA. The specimen's table records about 420,000 distinct CDR3 sequences. Sequenced: blood. Source of these receptors: a human donor with ulcerative colitis or Crohn's disease, or a healthy co-twin of an affected twin (not recorded which).

The CDR3: CASRLTHQGSYGYTF. The chain carries TRBV6-5 and TRBJ1-2; the TCRdb call, TRBD1, lacks DNA for checking. The CDR3 length is 15 residues. Germline V gene data show CDR1 as MNHEY and CDR2 as SVGAGI.

The chain recombines TRBV20-1 with TRBJ1-1. Germline V gene data show CDR1 as DFQATT and CDR2 as SNEGSKA (reference sequence). The CDR3 runs to 13 residues. CDR3 in amino acids: CSARWRMNTEAFF.